This T cell receptor (beta chain) originates from a study of cytomegalovirus exposure and HLA in healthy donors. Trimming shortened V by 0 bases and J by 9 bases, and 12 bases separated the two germline ends. CDR3 length equals 14 residues. CDR1 and CDR2 (germline): MRHNA, SNTAGT. This PCR relied on a set of 60 Vbeta primers and 13 Jbeta primers. Clones were read by immunoSEQ multiplex PCR, and TCRdb kept only the in-frame ones, dropping some. Counted here are approximately 260,000 clones, 70% to 90% occurring once; the ten biggest clones make up 2% to 2.5%. Regarding the study as a whole: Later analysis identified a missense DCLRE1C variant that was linked to TCR beta V- and J-gene trimming.

Worth noting for this clone: Its antigen is currently unknown.

The V and J genes are TRBV6-4 and TRBJ2-1; D unresolved. Sequencing was carried out using PBMCs. This sequence originates from a woman aged 40 to 49 in good health and CMV-seropositive. The CDR3 DNA is TGTGCCAGCAGTGACTCTGCTTCCTACGCTGAGCAGTTCTTC. This encodes CASSDSASYAEQFF.